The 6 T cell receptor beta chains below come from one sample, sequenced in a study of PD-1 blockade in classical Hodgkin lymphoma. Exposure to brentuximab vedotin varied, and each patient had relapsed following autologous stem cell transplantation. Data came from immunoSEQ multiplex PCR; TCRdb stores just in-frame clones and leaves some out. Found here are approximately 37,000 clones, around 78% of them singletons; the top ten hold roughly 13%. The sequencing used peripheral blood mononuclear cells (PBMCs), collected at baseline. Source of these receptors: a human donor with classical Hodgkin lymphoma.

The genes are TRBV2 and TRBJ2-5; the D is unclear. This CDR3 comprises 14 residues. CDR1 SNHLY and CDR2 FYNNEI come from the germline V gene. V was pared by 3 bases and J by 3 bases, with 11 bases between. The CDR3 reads CASSDRRKKETQYF. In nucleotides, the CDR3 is TGTGCCAGCAGTGATAGGCGAAAGAAAGAGACCCAGTACTTC.

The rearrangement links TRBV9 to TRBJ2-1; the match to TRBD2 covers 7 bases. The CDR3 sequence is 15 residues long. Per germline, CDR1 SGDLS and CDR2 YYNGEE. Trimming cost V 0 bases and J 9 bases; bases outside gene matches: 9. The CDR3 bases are TGTGCCAGCAGCGTAGTGGGCGGGGGATCTACTGAGCAGTTCTTC. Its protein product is CASSVVGGGSTEQFF.

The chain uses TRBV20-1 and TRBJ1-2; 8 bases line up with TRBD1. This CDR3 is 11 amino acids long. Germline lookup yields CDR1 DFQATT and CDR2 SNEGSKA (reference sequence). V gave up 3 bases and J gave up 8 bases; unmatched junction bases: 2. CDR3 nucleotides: TGCAGTGCTAGTCAGGGGGCGGGCTACACCTTC. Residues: CSASQGAGYTF.

In nucleotides, the CDR3 is TGCGCCAGCAGCCAAGACCGGGCCGGGACCTACGAGCAGTACTTC. This codes for CASSQDRAGTYEQYF. V and J are TRBV4-1 and TRBJ2-7; possibly TRBD2 for D (5 bases). The CDR3 sequence is 15 residues long. Germline V lookup: CDR1 MGHRA, CDR2 YSYEKL. Trimming took off 0 bases at V and 2 bases at J, with 11 bases between the two ends.

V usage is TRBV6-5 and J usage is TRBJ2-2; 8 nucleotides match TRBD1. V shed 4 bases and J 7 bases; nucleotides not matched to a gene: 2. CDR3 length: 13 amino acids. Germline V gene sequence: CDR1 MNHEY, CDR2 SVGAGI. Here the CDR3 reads CASSWTGRGELFF. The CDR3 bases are TGTGCCAGCAGTTGGACAGGGCGCGGGGAGCTGTTTTTT.

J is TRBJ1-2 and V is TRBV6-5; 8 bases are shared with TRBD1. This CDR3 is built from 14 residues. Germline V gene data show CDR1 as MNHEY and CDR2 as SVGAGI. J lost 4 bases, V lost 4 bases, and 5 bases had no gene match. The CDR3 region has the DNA TGTGCCAGCAGTTTCCAACAGGGGGTCTATGGCTACACCTTC. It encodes CASSFQQGVYGYTF.